This TCR beta chain was obtained from a study of early T cells in non-severe SARS-CoV-2 infection. Using its own MiXCR run on the 5' RACE reads, TCRdb lists one record per CDR3 protein. The data contain some 64,000 distinct CDR3 sequences, under 15% of them singletons. Germline lookup yields CDR1 MNHNS and CDR2 SASEGT. This CDR3 spans 16 amino acids. V lost 8 bases, J lost 1 base, and 18 bases lay in between. This clonotype was detected many times. Sequencing used whole blood. The chain has TRBV6-1 and TRBJ2-4; TRBD1 might be the D (5 bases). The source is an adult who was a healthcare worker with PCR-confirmed SARS-CoV-2 infection or an uninfected control (not recorded which). In DNA form, the CDR3 reads TGTGCCAGCCGCCGAGACCCGGCAGGGGCCAAAAACATTCAGTACTTC. As protein: CASRRDPAGAKNIQYF.